This TCR beta chain was captured by sequencing in a study of cytomegalovirus exposure and HLA in healthy donors. Findings and caveats of the study: Equally common other TCR beta chains were less clonally expanded than HLA-associated ones, a later analysis found. An analysis done earlier found most TCR beta V segments productive about 90% or about 30% of the time. Rarity held for most TCR sequences, but there were some public TCRs that occurred in many donors. Overall, around 150 TCR beta chains were annotated as cytomegalovirus-associated.

Turning to this clone: The antigen is undetermined.

The PCR was carried out with 60 Vbeta primers and 13 Jbeta primers. Libraries were prepared by immunoSEQ multiplex PCR; TCRdb keeps only in-frame clonotypes and omits some of them. The sample contains roughly 90,000 clones, about 88% of which appear only once. The CDR3 length is 15 residues. Germline CDR1 MNHEY, CDR2 SMNVEV (reference sequence). Deletions cut 1 base from V and 3 bases from J, with 13 bases between. The source is a man aged 18 to 30 in good health and CMV-seronegative. V is TRBV27 and J is TRBJ2-7; a possible D gene is TRBD1 (5 bases). Specimen: PBMCs. CDR3 residues: CASSLYPGNIYEQYF. In DNA form, the CDR3 reads TGTGCCAGCAGTTTATATCCAGGGAACATCTACGAGCAGTACTTC.